Ten or more counts support the clone carrying this TCR beta chain. At one boundary the junction diverges from the germline segment, which might be a read error. MiXCR was run by TCRdb on the 5' RACE reads, yielding one entry per CDR3 protein. The sample includes under 900,000 distinct CDR3 sequences, 9% to 15% of them seen just once. This sample was taken from a study of identical twins. The germline V gene encodes CDR1 SGHRS and CDR2 YFSETQ. This CDR3 has 14 amino acids. This sample was shared with a second study, whose subject was yellow fever vaccine responses in identical twins.

The gene calls are TRBV5-1 and TRBJ1-5; D uncertain. The TCR originated in a young woman in good health. Sequencing was carried out using PBMCs. The CDR3 loop is CASSLEGGNQPQHF. The CDR3 nucleotides are TGTGCCAGCAGCCTCGAGGGAGGCAATCAGCCCCAGCATTTT.